Listed here is a single TCR beta chain. Profiled with immunoSEQ multiplex PCR; TCRdb holds only in-frame clones, not every one. This sample has 75,000 to 90,000 clones; around 83% occur once, and the top ten carry around 1.4%. The data originate from a study of lymphopenia after photon versus proton radiotherapy. This CDR3 region has 16 residues. Between the trimmed V and J ends, which lost 0 bases and 1 base, there was a span of 15 bases. The germline V gene has CDR1 SQVTM and CDR2 ANQGSEA. The chain has TRBV29-1 and TRBJ2-5, with D perhaps assigned TRBD1 or TRBD2 (6 bases each). The source was peripheral blood, collected from a patient treated with proton-based radiotherapy. The receptor's source is a man between 60 and 75 years old with pancreatic cancer. DNA for the CDR3: TGCAGCGTTGAAGATCCCCCGGGGGCCCGCCAAGAGACCCAGTACTTC. Protein sequence: CSVEDPPGARQETQYF.